The next 4 T cell receptor beta chains were all read from a single sample in a study of tumor and adjacent non-tumor tissue in lung cancer. RNA was extracted from bulk tissue without any cell sorting. This non-tumor lung sample came from over 3 cm beyond the tumor edge. TCRbeta libraries were built with three rounds of nested PCR, modified from ARM-PCR. In TCRdb, the multiplex PCR reads were re-called with MiXCR into one record per CDR3 protein. Found here are under 45,000 distinct CDR3 sequences, 60% of them singletons; the top ten hold about 50%. The source material was distant non-tumor lung tissue. The receptors originated from a middle-aged man with non-small cell lung cancer.

To note about this clonotype: Because the CDR3 is missing its conserved closing phenylalanine or tryptophan, this is likely a read error. CDR3 loop: CASSSPWGGTGELFL. DNA for the CDR3: TGTGCCAGCAGCTCCCCCTGGGGGGGCACCGGGGAGCTGTTTCTT. This chain joins TRBV7-3 and TRBJ2-2; 7 bases align to TRBD2. The CDR3 runs 15 residues. In germline, CDR1 is SGHTA, CDR2 FQGTGA. The V segment lost 4 bases and the J segment 4 bases; nucleotides outside the gene matches: 6.

The count of this clonotype is one. Its ends do not fully match the called genes, so a read error is possible. The V and J genes are TRBV28 and TRBJ1-2; weak D call: TRBD1 (5 bases). The germline V gene encodes CDR1 MDHEN and CDR2 SYDVKM. The CDR3 totals 15 residues. CDR3 sequence (DNA): TGTGCCAGCAGTTTATTCCTAGGGCAGGGTCAACGTTACATCTTC. Protein product: CASSLFLGQGQRYIF.

Worth noting for this clonotype: The CDR3 ends on some other residue instead of the conserved phenylalanine or tryptophan, so this is likely a read error. The chain recombines TRBV7-8 with TRBJ1-5, with 9 bases identical to TRBD1. V trimming: 5 bases; J trimming: 1 base; junction bases outside the gene matches: 12. The CDR3 loop spans 18 amino acids. Germline V gives CDR1 SGHVS, CDR2 FQNEAQ. CDR3 region: CASSHQTRTGASNQPQHL. In nucleotides, the CDR3 is TGTGCCAGCAGCCATCAAACGCGGACAGGGGCAAGCAATCAGCCCCAGCATCTT.

In the case of this clonotype: This may be a read error: a much more frequent sequence differs by one nucleotide. The chain links TRBV29-1 to TRBJ1-5; TRBD1 might be the D (6 bases). This CDR3 contains 13 residues. Germline V CDR1 and CDR2: SQVTM, ANQGSEA. CDR3 loop: CSVGDRSNQSQHF. Written as DNA, the CDR3 is TGCAGCGTTGGTGACAGGAGCAATCAGTCCCAGCATTTT.